This passage covers 30 T cell receptor beta chains from one sample sequenced in a study of T cell responses to AZD1222 COVID-19 vaccine. Profiling relied on immunoSEQ multiplex PCR, and the TCRdb table lists in-frame clones only, not all of them. This sample has roughly 180,000 clones, with approximately 94% found just once. Sequenced material: peripheral blood, taken on day 0 of AZD1222 vaccination. These TCRs come from an adult in good health.

DNA for the CDR3: TGCGCCAGCAGCTTGGATGCGGGTCGACAAGAGACCCAGTACTTC. It is translated as CASSLDAGRQETQYF. The genes are TRBV5-1 and TRBJ2-5; tentative D call: TRBD2 (5 bases). Trimming stripped 0 bases from V and 2 bases from J, with 11 bases between. This CDR3 is 15 amino acids long. Germline CDR1 and CDR2: SGHRS and YFSETQ.

This clone was detected only once. The V gene is TRBV5-1, the J gene TRBJ1-6; 7 bases are shared with TRBD1. Per the germline V gene, CDR1 is SGHRS and CDR2 is YFSETQ. This CDR3 contains 16 residues. Unmatched junction bases numbered 4, after V lost 2 bases and J lost 2 bases. The CDR3 coding sequence is TGCGCCAGCAGCTTCCAACAGGGGACCTATAATTCACCCCTCCACTTT. It is translated as CASSFQQGTYNSPLHF. The full variable domain, with the rest looked up from reference TRBV5-1 and TRBJ1-6, is KAGVTQTPRYLIKTRGQQVTLSCSPISGHRSVSWYQQTPGQGLQFLFEYFSETQRNKGNFPGRFSGRQFSNSRSEMNVSTLELGDSALYLCASSFQQGTYNSPLHFGNGTRLTVT.

The J gene is TRBJ1-5, the V gene TRBV5-5; D gene ambiguous. V was trimmed by 1 base and J by 6 bases, leaving 8 bases between them. The CDR3 extends over 13 amino acids. Germline values: CDR1 SGHKS, CDR2 YYEKEE (reference sequence). The CDR3 spells CASSLFWSQPQHF. The CDR3 coding sequence is TGTGCCAGCAGCTTGTTTTGGAGTCAGCCCCAGCATTTT.

V usage is TRBV11-2 and J usage is TRBJ2-1; the match to TRBD2 covers 9 bases. This CDR3 is 17 amino acids long. Germline V CDR1 and CDR2: SGHAT, FQNNGV. After removal of 5 bases from V and 5 bases from J, the junction contained 13 bases not matched to a gene. The CDR3 is CASSEKGATSGDNEQFF. CDR3 sequence (DNA): TGTGCCAGCAGCGAAAAGGGGGCGACTAGCGGAGACAATGAGCAGTTCTTC.

The V and J genes are TRBV18 and TRBJ2-1, with 11 bases matching TRBD2. The germline CDR1 and CDR2 sequences are KGHSH and LQKENI. V trimming: 3 bases; J trimming: 8 bases; junction bases outside the gene matches: 0. This CDR3 has 13 amino acids. Here the CDR3 DNA reads TGTGCCAGCTCACCGGGACTAGCGGATGAGCAGTTCTTC. Amino acids: CASSPGLADEQFF.

The CDR3 DNA follows: TGTGCCAGCAGCCCCTCCCCGGGACAGTACGCCGAGCAGTACTTC. It specifies CASSPSPGQYAEQYF. This chain connects TRBV7-9 to TRBJ2-7, with 7 positions matching TRBD1. Losses at the gene ends were 5 bases for V and 6 bases for J; bases not matched to a gene: 13. Germline V gene data show CDR1 as SEHNR and CDR2 as FQNEAQ (reference sequence). This CDR3 is 15 amino acids long.

This chain connects TRBV6-5 to TRBJ1-6; the D gene is possibly TRBD1 (5 bases). The germline V and J ends were trimmed by 6 bases and 12 bases, with 18 bases remaining between them. Germline-derived CDR1 and CDR2 are MNHEY and SVGAGI. The CDR3 spans 14 residues. The CDR3 DNA follows: TGTGCCAGCAGGGGAGGGACTGAAGGGCGACCCCTCCACTTT. This codes for CASRGGTEGRPLHF.

The V call is TRBV28, the J call TRBJ1-4; TRBD1 is a possible D gene (6 bases). CDR1 and CDR2 from the germline V gene are MDHEN and SYDVKM. The V gene lost 3 bases and the J gene lost 4 bases, with 12 bases spanning the gap. This CDR3 has 15 amino acids. CDR3 sequence: CASSFFQGSNEKLFF. CDR3 DNA sequence: TGTGCCAGCAGTTTCTTTCAGGGGAGTAATGAAAAACTGTTTTTT. The whole variable domain, remainder taken from reference TRBV28 and TRBJ1-4, is DVKVTQSSRYLVKRTGEKVFLECVQDMDHENMFWYRQDPGLGLRLIYFSYDVKMKEKGDIPEGYSVSREKKERFSLILESASTNQTSMYLCASSFFQGSNEKLFFGSGTQLSVL.

This clone was counted a single time. J is TRBJ1-5 and V is TRBV24-1, with a weak D call TRBD1 (6 bases). V gave up 9 bases and J gave up 7 bases, with 24 bases separating them. The CDR3 is made up of 16 amino acids. Germline V CDR1 and CDR2: KGHDR, SFDVKD. The CDR3 coding sequence is TGTGCCACCGCGGAGGGCCCGGGGGCCGGGGGGCAGCCCCAGCATTTT. Translation: CATAEGPGAGGQPQHF.

The table lists this clone with a count of one. The V call is TRBV6-5, the J call TRBJ1-2, with TRBD1 as a possible D gene (6 bases). CDR3 length equals 15 residues. Germline V lookup: CDR1 MNHEY, CDR2 SVGAGI. The germline V and J ends were trimmed by 6 bases and 2 bases, with 16 bases remaining between them. The CDR3 loop reads CASRSERTENYGYTF. Here the CDR3 DNA reads TGTGCCAGCAGATCCGAGAGGACAGAAAACTATGGCTACACCTTC.

This clone was counted once. This chain connects TRBV6-1 to TRBJ1-5; 8 bases line up with TRBD1. CDR1 and CDR2 (germline): MNHNS, SASEGT. Trimming removed 3 bases from V and 6 bases from J; junction bases left unmatched: 4. The CDR3 totals 14 residues. The CDR3 is CASSDAGGAQPQHF. In DNA form, the CDR3 reads TGTGCCAGCAGTGACGCAGGGGGCGCTCAGCCCCAGCATTTT.

The chain carries TRBV19 and TRBJ2-2, with 7 nucleotides matching TRBD1. CDR1 is LNHDA, CDR2 SQIVND, per germline (reference sequence). This CDR3 spans 15 amino acids. The trim removed 3 bases at V and 5 bases at J, leaving 6 bases unmatched. As DNA, the CDR3 is TGTGCCAGTAGTATGGGAACAGGGGCAACCGGGGAGCTGTTTTTT. This codes for CASSMGTGATGELFF.

The chain couples TRBV5-1 to TRBJ2-1; D ambiguous. The V and J ends lost 1 base and 7 bases respectively, with 12 bases between them. Germline V gene sequence: CDR1 SGHRS, CDR2 YFSETQ. There are 14 residues in the CDR3. The CDR3 coding sequence is TGCGCCAGCAGCTTGCTGGACCTGGGGAATGAGCAGTTCTTC. Translated, it gives CASSLLDLGNEQFF. Full variable domain (remainder filled in from reference TRBV5-1 and TRBJ2-1): KAGVTQTPRYLIKTRGQQVTLSCSPISGHRSVSWYQQTPGQGLQFLFEYFSETQRNKGNFPGRFSGRQFSNSRSEMNVSTLELGDSALYLCASSLLDLGNEQFFGPGTRLTVL.

Comments on this clone: At one boundary the junction diverges from the germline segment, which might be a read error. V gene TRBV9 combines with J gene TRBJ2-7; 9 bases are a match to TRBD1. There are 15 residues in the CDR3. Germline values: CDR1 SGDLS, CDR2 YYNGEE. The CDR3 DNA reads TGTGCCAGCAGCGTAGCCGGGACAGGGTCCTTCGAGCAGTACTTC. This sequence encodes CASSVAGTGSFEQYF.

With respect to this clone: The junction does not match germline at one end; this may be a read error. This rearrangement joins TRBV29-1 to TRBJ1-1; perhaps TRBD1 as D (6 bases). CDR1 and CDR2 (germline): SQVTM, ANQGSEA. CDR3 length: 15 residues. The CDR3 is CSAERDNREDTEAFF. CDR3 sequence (DNA): TGCAGCGCTGAAAGGGATAACAGGGAAGACACTGAAGCTTTCTTT.

V and J are TRBV19 and TRBJ1-4; 7 positions match TRBD1. The CDR3 sequence is 13 residues long. Looked up from germline, CDR1 is LNHDA and CDR2 is SQIVND (reference sequence). J lost 8 bases, V lost 8 bases, and 8 bases had no gene match. CDR3 in amino acids: CASGDRVWEKLFF. CDR3 nucleotide sequence: TGTGCCAGTGGCGACAGGGTATGGGAAAAACTGTTTTTT.

The chain carries TRBV24-1 and TRBJ2-5; tentatively, D is TRBD1 (5 bases). Trimming stripped 2 bases from V and 0 bases from J, with 9 bases between. The germline gives CDR1 KGHDR, CDR2 SFDVKD. The CDR3 sequence is 15 residues long. The CDR3 loop reads CATSDSTEYQETQYF. The CDR3, as DNA: TGTGCCACCAGTGATTCGACAGAGTACCAAGAGACCCAGTACTTC.

The V and J genes are TRBV5-1 and TRBJ1-2, with 7 positions matching TRBD1. This CDR3 is built from 14 residues. CDR1 SGHRS and CDR2 YFSETQ come from the germline V gene. V dropped 3 bases and J dropped 2; count of bases not matched to a gene: 4. CDR3: CASSWTGSNYGYTF. CDR3 nucleotides: TGCGCCAGCAGCTGGACAGGCAGCAACTATGGCTACACCTTC.

In this sample, this clone turned up once. This chain connects TRBV5-4 to TRBJ2-1, with TRBD2 matching 9 bases. Germline CDR1 is SGHNT and CDR2 is YYREEE (reference sequence). J was trimmed by 4 bases and V by 5 bases; bases with no gene match: 10. This CDR3 is built from 16 residues. The CDR3 DNA reads TGTGCCAGCAGTAGCGCTAGCGGGGCTTTGTACAATGAGCAGTTCTTC. Encoded protein: CASSSASGALYNEQFF. Together with reference TRBV5-4 and TRBJ2-1, the CDR3 gives the full variable domain: ETGVTQSPTHLIKTRGQQVTLRCSSQSGHNTVSWYQQALGQGPQFIFQYYREEENGRGNFPPRFSGLQFPNYSSELNVNALELDDSALYLCASSSASGALYNEQFFGPGTRLTVL.

The chain joins TRBV7-9 to TRBJ2-1; a possible D gene is TRBD1 (6 bases). The CDR3 extends over 14 amino acids. Germline V gives CDR1 SEHNR, CDR2 FQNEAQ (reference sequence). Trimming pared 4 bases from V and 4 bases from J, leaving 11 bases between. The CDR3 reads CASSYGQTYNEQFF. In nucleotides, the CDR3 is TGTGCCAGCAGCTACGGACAGACTTACAATGAGCAGTTCTTC.

V gene TRBV30 combines with J gene TRBJ2-3, with 11 bases identical to TRBD2. This CDR3 has 14 residues. The germline gives CDR1 GTSNPN, CDR2 SVGIG (reference sequence). Trimming cost V 7 bases and J 4 bases; bases outside gene matches: 7. As DNA, the CDR3 is TGTGCCTACAATCGACTAGCGGGACCAGATACGCAGTATTTT. Translation: CAYNRLAGPDTQYF.

The rearrangement joins TRBV6-1 to TRBJ1-5; D call uncertain. Germline CDR1 reads MNHNS; CDR2 reads SASEGT. Trimming took 11 bases from V and 2 from J, leaving 13 bases between them. The CDR3 length is 13 residues. CDR3 coding DNA: TGTGCCCACTCCTTGGGAGGCAATCAGCCCCAGCATTTT. As protein: CAHSLGGNQPQHF.

A word on this clone: The same CDR3 also results from other DNA sequences found in this sample. The chain is built from TRBV9 and TRBJ1-4; D is unresolved. The germline CDR1 and CDR2 sequences are SGDLS and YYNGEE. This CDR3 is built from 14 residues. Between the trimmed V and J ends, which lost 1 base and 0 bases, there was a span of 4 bases. CDR3 sequence: CASSVTATNEKLFF. CDR3 in DNA: TGTGCCAGCAGCGTAACGGCAACTAATGAAAAACTGTTTTTT.

Only one count was recorded for this clone. The rearrangement links TRBV28 to TRBJ1-1; 7 bases are a match to TRBD1. CDR3 length equals 16 residues. The ends lost 4 bases at V and 6 bases at J; junction bases unmatched: 14. Germline CDR1 is MDHEN and CDR2 is SYDVKM. DNA of the CDR3: TGTGCCAGCAGTTCCCCGGACAGGCCTTTCCCGGCTGAAGCTTTCTTT. Translated: CASSSPDRPFPAEAFF.

The V and J genes are TRBV28 and TRBJ2-7; D uncertain. V dropped 5 bases and J dropped 6 bases, with 11 bases sitting between them. CDR3 size: 12 residues. From germline, CDR1 is MDHEN and CDR2 SYDVKM. The CDR3 nucleotides read TGTGCCAGCAGTCCTCGTCCTTTCGAGCAGTACTTC. This gives the protein CASSPRPFEQYF.

The V call is TRBV30, the J call TRBJ1-1; D is uncertain. Trimming stripped 2 bases from V and 2 bases from J, with 9 bases between. The CDR3 spans 13 residues. Germline V lookup: CDR1 GTSNPN, CDR2 SVGIG (reference sequence). The CDR3 is CAWSRAGNTEAFF. CDR3 nucleotide sequence: TGTGCCTGGAGTAGAGCAGGCAACACTGAAGCTTTCTTT.

The chain has TRBV19 and TRBJ2-2, with TRBD2 matching 7 bases. CDR3 size: 14 residues. The trim removed 1 base at V and 5 bases at J, leaving 1 base unmatched. Germline CDR1 is LNHDA and CDR2 is SQIVND (reference sequence). The chain's CDR3 is CASSIGRGTGELFF. CDR3 DNA: TGTGCCAGTAGTATAGGGCGGGGGACCGGGGAGCTGTTTTTT.

This chain connects TRBV7-8 to TRBJ2-1; perhaps TRBD2 as D (6 bases). Trimming removed 5 bases from V and 7 bases from J, with 9 bases in between. This CDR3 has 12 amino acids. Germline CDR1 SGHVS, CDR2 FQNEAQ. Here the CDR3 DNA reads TGTGCCAGCAGCGCAGGGAGGAATGAGCAGTTCTTC. It yields the protein CASSAGRNEQFF.

The V call is TRBV4-1, the J call TRBJ2-7, with no clear D. This CDR3 has 15 residues. Germline loops: CDR1 MGHRA, CDR2 YSYEKL. V was pared by 0 bases and J by 4 bases, with 13 bases between. The CDR3 DNA reads TGCGCCAGCAGCCAAGATCGAGGCCTGGAGTACGAGCAGTACTTC. The encoded protein is CASSQDRGLEYEQYF.

The chain is built from TRBV3-1 (or the pseudogene TRBV3-2) and TRBJ1-2; tentative D call: TRBD1 (5 bases). V lost 3 bases to trimming and J lost 3 bases, with 8 bases between them. The germline V gene encodes CDR1 LGHDT and CDR2 YNNKEL (reference sequence). The length of the CDR3 is 13 residues. The CDR3 DNA follows: TGTGCCAGCAGCCATGGCAGGGACTATGGCTACACCTTC. It translates to CASSHGRDYGYTF.